The 14 T cell receptor beta chains below come from one sample, sequenced in a study of blood T cell repertoires in COVID-19. Using immunoSEQ multiplex PCR, the repertoire was profiled, and TCRdb retains in-frame clones only, with some absent. The data hold 65,000 to 95,000 clones, with roughly 89% observed a single time. What was sequenced was peripheral blood. The receptors were sampled from a man aged 80 or over with acute or convalescent COVID-19.

The V gene is TRBV7-9, the J gene TRBJ1-1; no clear D gene. With 1 base removed from V and 1 base from J, the gap between germline ends came to 16 bases. The CDR3 sequence is 17 residues long. The germline V gene has CDR1 SEHNR and CDR2 FQNEAQ (reference sequence). In nucleotides, the CDR3 is TGTGCCAGCAGCTTAGGGGCTTTTCTACGGGGGAACACTGAAGCTTTCTTT. This sequence encodes CASSLGAFLRGNTEAFF.

The CDR3 reads CASSTQGFRTEAFF. Here the CDR3 DNA reads TGTGCCAGTAGTACCCAGGGGTTTAGAACTGAAGCTTTCTTT. V usage is TRBV19 and J usage is TRBJ1-1; D is perhaps TRBD1 (6 bases). Looked up from germline, CDR1 is LNHDA and CDR2 is SQIVND (reference sequence). The CDR3 has 14 residues. The V end lost 4 bases, the J end lost 5 bases, and 14 bases lay between the germline ends. Full variable domain (missing parts from reference TRBV19 and TRBJ1-1): DGGITQSPKYLFRKEGQNVTLSCEQNLNHDAMYWYRQDPGQGLRLIYYSQIVNDFQKGDIAEGYSVSREKKESFPLTVTSAQKNPTAFYLCASSTQGFRTEAFFGQGTRLTVV.

This clone was picked up a small number of times. The chain employs TRBV3-1 (or the pseudogene TRBV3-2) and TRBJ2-7; 13 nucleotides align to TRBD2. CDR3 size: 16 residues. The V gene's germline CDR1 is LGHDT and CDR2 YNNKEL (reference sequence). J lost 7 bases, V lost 1 base, and 7 bases had no gene match. The CDR3 loop is CASSQGNGLAGEEQYF. The CDR3 DNA is TGTGCCAGCAGCCAAGGGAATGGACTAGCGGGAGAAGAGCAGTACTTC.

This clone was found a few times. The rearrangement links TRBV19 to TRBJ1-5, with 9 bases fitting TRBD1. Germline V lookup: CDR1 LNHDA, CDR2 SQIVND (reference sequence). Trimming cost V 4 bases and J 5 bases; bases outside gene matches: 3. This CDR3 has 14 amino acids. Here the CDR3 DNA reads TGTGCCAGTAGTAACGGACAGGGGTATCAGCCCCAGCATTTT. Translation gives CASSNGQGYQPQHF.

This chain joins TRBV27 and TRBJ1-1; the D is unclear. CDR3 size: 14 residues. The germline CDR1 and CDR2 sequences are MNHEY and SMNVEV (reference sequence). V was shortened by 5 bases and J by 3 bases, with 13 bases between the two germline ends. CDR3 protein: CASSRPPTYTEAFF. In DNA form, the CDR3 reads TGTGCCAGCAGTCGCCCCCCGACTTACACTGAAGCTTTCTTT.

The chain has TRBV18 and TRBJ2-1; D might be TRBD2 (6 bases). From germline, CDR1 is KGHSH and CDR2 LQKENI. This CDR3 spans 16 amino acids. V was trimmed by 0 bases and J by 8 bases, leaving 17 bases between them. CDR3 sequence (DNA): TGTGCCAGCTCACCACCGGGTGGGGGGAGCTGGCATGAGCAGTTCTTC. Translated: CASSPPGGGSWHEQFF.

There are a few counts of this clone. The chain is built from TRBV6-6 and TRBJ1-4; 9 bases agree with TRBD1. The ends lost 5 bases at V and 5 bases at J; junction bases unmatched: 6. CDR1 and CDR2 from the germline V gene are MNHNY and SVGAGI (reference sequence). The CDR3 contains 15 residues. The CDR3 region is CASSIRQGENEKLFF. The CDR3 DNA is TGTGCCAGCAGTATCCGACAGGGGGAAAATGAAAAACTGTTTTTT.

The chain employs TRBV6-1 and TRBJ1-3; the D is unclear. V dropped 3 bases and J dropped 6 bases, with 18 bases sitting between them. CDR1 is MNHNS and CDR2 is SASEGT in the germline V gene. This CDR3 region has 16 residues. Written as DNA, the CDR3 is TGTGCCAGCAGTGACGCACTCCTTTCCTCTCTAAACACCATATATTTT. This codes for CASSDALLSSLNTIYF.

The chain combines TRBV5-8 with TRBJ2-5; TRBD1 might be the D (5 bases). Germline V lookup: CDR1 SGHTS, CDR2 YDEGEE. This CDR3 is 16 amino acids long. With 0 bases removed from V and 6 bases from J, the gap between germline ends came to 18 bases. The CDR3, as DNA: TGTGCCAGCAGCTTGGGAGGACACACCCCCGGCCAGACCCAGTACTTC. Residues: CASSLGGHTPGQTQYF.

This sequence joins TRBV7-3 and TRBJ2-3, with a possible D match to TRBD2 (7 bases). V dropped 3 bases and J dropped 6 bases, with 13 bases sitting between them. CDR3 length: 14 residues. Germline V gene sequence: CDR1 SGHTA, CDR2 FQGTGA. The CDR3 spells CASSFGGPVDTQYF. CDR3 in DNA: TGTGCCAGCAGCTTCGGGGGGCCCGTCGATACGCAGTATTTT.

V is TRBV12-3 or TRBV12-4 and J is TRBJ1-1; no definite D call. The CDR3 has 13 residues. With 4 bases removed from V and 0 bases from J, the gap between germline ends came to 6 bases. DNA for the CDR3: TGTGCCAGCAGTTCAGGTCTGAACACTGAAGCTTTCTTT. Its protein product is CASSSGLNTEAFF.

The chain has TRBV18 and TRBJ2-7; D not certain. Germline V CDR1 and CDR2: KGHSH, LQKENI. V lost 2 bases and J 4 bases, leaving 9 bases between the germline ends. The CDR3 runs to 13 residues. For the CDR3, the DNA is TGTGCCAGCTCACCAGGAGAGGCATACGAGCAGTACTTC. Its translation: CASSPGEAYEQYF.

J is TRBJ2-5 and V is TRBV7-2, with 11 nucleotides matching TRBD2. This CDR3 comprises 19 residues. The junction had 15 bases not matched to a gene; V was cut back by 3 bases and J by 3 bases. The V gene's germline CDR1 is SGHTA and CDR2 FQGNSA. The CDR3 sequence: CASSFGLAGYLTPEETQYF. The CDR3 DNA reads as TGTGCCAGCAGCTTCGGACTAGCGGGCTACTTAACCCCGGAAGAGACCCAGTACTTC.

The chain couples TRBV5-1 to TRBJ2-1; 7 bases match TRBD2. J gave up 2 bases and V 0 bases, and 2 bases lay outside the gene matches. Germline CDR1 reads SGHRS; CDR2 reads YFSETQ. The CDR3 spans 15 residues. CDR3 in DNA: TGCGCCAGCAGCTTGGCTAGCGGAGCCTACAATGAGCAGTTCTTC. Protein sequence: CASSLASGAYNEQFF.